This TCR beta chain derives from a study of blood T cell repertoires in COVID-19. Study-wide context: Whether acute or convalescent, the COVID-19 samples came from the United States, Italy and Spain. PBMCs, B-cell-depleted T cells, or T cells were the source of the cDNA or gDNA that made up the material.

The V and J ends lost 0 bases and 0 bases respectively, with 18 bases between them. The germline gives CDR1 SEHNR, CDR2 FQNEAQ (reference sequence). The CDR3 is 18 amino acids. Method: immunoSEQ multiplex PCR; TCRdb's copy keeps in-frame clones and lacks some. Among some 70,000 clones listed, 70% to 90% were seen once. The TCR originated in a man aged 30 to 45 with acute or convalescent COVID-19. Sequencing was done on a sample of peripheral blood. J is TRBJ2-7 and V is TRBV7-9, with a weak D call TRBD1 (6 bases). For the CDR3, the DNA is TGTGCCAGCAGCTTAGCCCCCGGTCAAGGGGGTAGCTCCTACGAGCAGTACTTC. Protein sequence: CASSLAPGQGGSSYEQYF.